The text below deals with one T cell receptor beta chain. Its cognate antigen is unknown. The data originate from a study of T cells in Graves' hyperthyroidism and ophthalmopathy. For the study at large: Staff took peripheral blood when the initial diagnosis was made, before any treatment began. Overall study results and limits: Blood shared most expanded thyroid clonotypes above 0.001. A model using 13 V-J features told ophthalmopathy apart from stable hyperthyroidism.

Uncontrolled infection, other autoimmune disease, pregnancy and lactation each barred patients from inclusion. Amplification yielded TCR beta CDR3 regions, with RNA transcripts as the source. Researchers ran a first-round RT-PCR on the TCR CDR3 using the HTBI primer set. TCRdb reanalysed the multiplex PCR reads using MiXCR and keeps one entry per CDR3 protein. This table has about 570,000 distinct CDR3 sequences, 14% appearing once. The source is a woman aged 40-49 years with Graves' hyperthyroidism. Sequencing was carried out using blood.

The CDR3 nucleotides read TGTGCCAGCAGTTATCCGGGACAGGGAAACTATGGCTACACCTTC. Protein product: CASSYPGQGNYGYTF. The chain joins TRBV6-9 to TRBJ1-2; 9 positions match TRBD1. The germline V gene has CDR1 MNHGY and CDR2 SVAAGI. Trimming removed 2 bases from V and 2 bases from J; junction bases left unmatched: 3. This CDR3 has 15 residues.